The 20 T cell receptor beta chains below were found in one sample sequenced in a study of blood T cell repertoires in COVID-19. TCRdb's copy holds only in-frame clones and misses some; the assay was immunoSEQ multiplex PCR. The table shows 140,000 or so clones, with approximately 90% occurring only once. The sample consisted of peripheral blood. The source of these receptors is an elderly woman with acute or convalescent COVID-19.

V gene TRBV3-1 (or the pseudogene TRBV3-2) combines with J gene TRBJ1-2; the D gene is possibly TRBD1 (5 bases). Trimming removed 0 bases from V and 3 bases from J, with 11 bases in between. The CDR3 has 15 residues. CDR1 is LGHDT and CDR2 is YNNKEL in the germline V gene (reference sequence). The CDR3 here is CASSQEWKGDYGYTF. CDR3 nucleotides: TGTGCCAGCAGCCAAGAGTGGAAAGGGGACTATGGCTACACCTTC.

The V gene is TRBV14, the J gene TRBJ2-5, with D uncertain. Trimming cost V 3 bases and J 7 bases, with 9 bases left between them. The germline gives CDR1 SGHDN, CDR2 FVKESK. The CDR3 is 12 amino acids. The CDR3 loop reads CASSQAPWTQYF. The CDR3 DNA sequence: TGTGCCAGCAGCCAGGCCCCTTGGACCCAGTACTTC.

This clone was observed a few times. The chain carries TRBV28 and TRBJ2-7, with D possibly TRBD2 on 5 matching bases. CDR1 is MDHEN, CDR2 SYDVKM, per germline. V shed 8 bases and J shed 0 bases, with 11 bases lying between them. The CDR3 totals 13 residues. Here the CDR3 reads CASERSSSYEQYF. CDR3 coding DNA: TGTGCCAGCGAGCGGTCAAGCTCCTACGAGCAGTACTTC.

The rearrangement joins TRBV6-5 to TRBJ1-1; D remains unclear. CDR1 is MNHEY and CDR2 is SVGAGI in the germline V gene. This CDR3 is 12 amino acids long. V shed 8 bases and J shed 1 base, with 8 bases lying between them. The CDR3 region has the DNA TGTGCCAGCTCGACGGGGAACACTGAAGCTTTCTTT. This sequence encodes CASSTGNTEAFF.

The V gene is TRBV5-1, the J gene TRBJ1-1, with D tentatively TRBD1 (5 bases). The CDR3 is 15 residues long. Trimming cost V 3 bases and J 1 base, with 13 bases left between them. Germline CDR1 SGHRS, CDR2 YFSETQ. CDR3 amino acids: CASSSGPGGNTEAFF. CDR3 DNA: TGCGCCAGCAGCTCGGGTCCCGGGGGGAACACTGAAGCTTTCTTT.

The rearrangement uses TRBV19 and TRBJ1-1, with 9 bases fitting TRBD1. CDR1 is LNHDA, CDR2 SQIVND, per germline (reference sequence). The CDR3 has 14 amino acids. Trimming took 5 bases from V and 3 from J; bases not matched to a gene: 4. The CDR3 bases are TGTGCCAGTAGTCTAAACAGGGGGCACACTGAAGCTTTCTTT. Translation: CASSLNRGHTEAFF.

The chain has TRBV7-2 and TRBJ2-2, with 8 positions matching TRBD1. CDR3 length: 15 amino acids. V lost 5 bases, J lost 1 base, and 3 bases stayed unmatched. Germline V gene data show CDR1 as SGHTA and CDR2 as FQGNSA. CDR3 sequence reads: CASSQDRVNTGELFF. In DNA form, the CDR3 reads TGTGCCAGCAGCCAGGACAGGGTGAACACCGGGGAGCTGTTTTTT.

The DNA for the CDR3 is TGTGCCAGCAGCCGCGTGGGGGGGCAAACTGAAGCTTTCTTT. This sequence encodes CASSRVGGQTEAFF. The rearrangement joins TRBV4-2 to TRBJ1-1; D may be TRBD1 (6 bases). Per germline, CDR1 LGHNA and CDR2 YNFKEQ. CDR3 length: 14 amino acids. V shed 4 bases and J shed 5 bases, with 14 bases lying between them.

The CDR3 region is CASSLRRGQGVNQPQHF. The DNA of the CDR3 is TGTGCCAGCAGCCTAAGGAGGGGACAGGGGGTTAATCAGCCCCAGCATTTT. The chain uses TRBV14 and TRBJ1-5, with 11 bases identical to TRBD1. There are 17 residues in the CDR3. V lost 4 bases and J lost 4; bases outside the gene matches: 9. Germline V CDR1 and CDR2: SGHDN, FVKESK. Combining the CDR3 with reference TRBV14 and TRBJ1-5 gives the whole variable domain EAGVTQFPSHSVIEKGQTVTLRCDPISGHDNLYWYRRVMGKEIKFLLHFVKESKQDESGMPNNRFLAERTGGTYSTLKVQPAELEDSGVYFCASSLRRGQGVNQPQHFGDGTRLSIL.

The chain combines TRBV18 with TRBJ1-2; TRBD1 aligns across 11 bases. CDR3 length: 16 residues. The germline CDR1 and CDR2 sequences are KGHSH and LQKENI. V shed 0 bases and J 6 bases; nucleotides not matched to a gene: 6. The CDR3 coding sequence is TGTGCCAGCTCACCACCCCGGGACAGGGGGATACATGGCTACACCTTC. It is translated as CASSPPRDRGIHGYTF.

V is TRBV4-1 and J is TRBJ1-5; D gene unclear. V was pared by 4 bases and J by 3 bases, with 7 bases between. The CDR3 contains 13 residues. Germline V lookup: CDR1 MGHRA, CDR2 YSYEKL. The CDR3 spells CASSRLINQPQHF. CDR3 DNA: TGCGCCAGCAGCCGACTGATCAATCAGCCCCAGCATTTT.

The rearrangement joins TRBV5-1 to TRBJ1-2; 11 bases are a match to TRBD1. This CDR3 has 14 amino acids. With V trimmed by 4 bases and J by 6 bases, 5 bases remained unmatched. Per the germline V gene, CDR1 is SGHRS and CDR2 is YFSETQ. DNA of the CDR3: TGCGCCAGCAGCCCCGGACAGGGGGCGGATGGCTACACCTTC. Its translation is CASSPGQGADGYTF.

V usage is TRBV5-1 and J usage is TRBJ2-2; 7 bases align to TRBD1. The germline gives CDR1 SGHRS, CDR2 YFSETQ. This CDR3 has 17 residues. The V segment lost 2 bases and the J segment 2 bases; nucleotides outside the gene matches: 9. DNA of the CDR3: TGCGCCAGCAGCTTTACCCGGGACAGCGAAAACACCGGGGAGCTGTTTTTT. Translating gives CASSFTRDSENTGELFF. Drawing the rest from reference TRBV5-1 and TRBJ2-2, the complete variable domain is KAGVTQTPRYLIKTRGQQVTLSCSPISGHRSVSWYQQTPGQGLQFLFEYFSETQRNKGNFPGRFSGRQFSNSRSEMNVSTLELGDSALYLCASSFTRDSENTGELFFGEGSRLTVL.

The rearrangement joins TRBV24-1 to TRBJ1-1, with 8 positions matching TRBD1. V lost 3 bases to trimming and J lost 11 bases; unmatched junction nucleotides: 4. Per germline, CDR1 KGHDR and CDR2 SFDVKD. The CDR3 runs to 12 residues. The CDR3 sequence is CATSDRQGRAFF. For the CDR3, the DNA is TGTGCCACCAGTGATAGACAGGGGCGGGCTTTCTTT.

This clone occurred a few times. V is TRBV9 and J is TRBJ2-2, with TRBD1 matching over 8 bases. This CDR3 has 15 residues. Unmatched junction bases numbered 8, after V lost 3 bases and J lost 7 bases. Per the germline V gene, CDR1 is SGDLS and CDR2 is YYNGEE. Written as DNA, the CDR3 is TGTGCCAGCAGCGACGGGACAGGTTTCCTCGGGGAGCTGTTTTTT. This codes for CASSDGTGFLGELFF.

This clone was recorded a few times. The chain has TRBV18 and TRBJ1-3; 12 bases map to TRBD1. There are 16 residues in the CDR3. The junction had 5 bases not matched to a gene; V was cut back by 5 bases and J by 3 bases. Germline CDR1 and CDR2: KGHSH and LQKENI. CDR3 protein: CASSSGQGAGGNTIYF. CDR3 in DNA: TGTGCCAGCTCATCGGGACAGGGGGCTGGTGGAAACACCATATATTTT.

J is TRBJ2-7 and V is TRBV5-4; possibly TRBD2 for D (5 bases). CDR3 length: 15 residues. Trimming shortened V by 1 base and J by 1 base, and 12 bases separated the two germline ends. CDR1 SGHNT and CDR2 YYREEE come from the germline V gene (reference sequence). The CDR3 bases are TGTGCCAGCAGCTTGACTAGTTCTCGTTCCTACGAGCAGTACTTC. This translates into CASSLTSSRSYEQYF.

V is TRBV7-8 and J is TRBJ1-5; tentative D call: TRBD1 (5 bases). CDR3 length: 13 residues. Germline CDR1 SGHVS, CDR2 FQNEAQ. V lost 3 bases, J lost 5 bases, and 8 bases lay in between. The DNA for the CDR3 is TGTGCCAGCAGCTTCTCGGGGGATCAGCCCCAGCATTTT. It codes for CASSFSGDQPQHF.

The chain uses TRBV10-3 and TRBJ2-7; possible D gene TRBD2, 5 bases. This CDR3 is 12 amino acids long. Looked up from germline, CDR1 is ENHRY and CDR2 is SYGVKD. V was shortened by 6 bases and J by 5 bases, with 11 bases between the two germline ends. CDR3 residues: CAISLSGNEQYF. CDR3 DNA sequence: TGTGCCATCAGCCTTTCGGGGAACGAGCAGTACTTC.

The chain carries TRBV19 and TRBJ2-3, with 7 nucleotides matching TRBD2. Germline CDR1 LNHDA, CDR2 SQIVND (reference sequence). The CDR3 runs 18 residues. With 1 base clipped from V and 2 bases from J, the junction kept 12 bases outside the gene matches. The CDR3 DNA sequence: TGTGCCAGTAGTATAGGCTCTCGGATTCGGGACTACACAGATACGCAGTATTTT. The encoded protein is CASSIGSRIRDYTDTQYF.